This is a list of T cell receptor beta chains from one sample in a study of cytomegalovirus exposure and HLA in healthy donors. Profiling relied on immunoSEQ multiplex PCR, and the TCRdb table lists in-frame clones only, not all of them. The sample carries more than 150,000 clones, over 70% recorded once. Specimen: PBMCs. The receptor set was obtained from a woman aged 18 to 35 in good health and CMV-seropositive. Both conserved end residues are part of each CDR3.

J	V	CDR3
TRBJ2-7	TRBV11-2	CASSRLSYEQYF
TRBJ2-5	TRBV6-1	CASRAGGGETQYF
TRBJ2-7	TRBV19	CASSPGQRNYEQYF
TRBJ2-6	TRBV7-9	CASSNTGGRANVLTF
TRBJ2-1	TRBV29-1	CSVEGGSSYNEQFF
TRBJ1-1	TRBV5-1	CASSLVGQKNTEAFF
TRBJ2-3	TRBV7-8	CASSPWTGRTDTQYF
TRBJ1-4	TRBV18	CASSPPGQDNEKLFF
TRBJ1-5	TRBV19	CASSYGGEHNQPQHF
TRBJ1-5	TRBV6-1	CASSLPRVNQPQHF
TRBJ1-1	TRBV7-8	CASSPPMRTEAFF
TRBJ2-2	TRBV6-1	CASDTGGYTGELFF
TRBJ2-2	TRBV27	CASSDDREMNTGELFF
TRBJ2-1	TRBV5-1	CASSQGNKQFF
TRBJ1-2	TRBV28	CASSLSLGRRGYTF
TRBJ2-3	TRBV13	CASRTGQVSTDTQYF
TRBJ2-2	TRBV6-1	CATGGRANTGELFF
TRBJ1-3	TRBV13	CASSFATAGNTIYF
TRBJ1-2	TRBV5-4	CASSLVDRGVYGYTF
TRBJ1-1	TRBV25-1	CASTPRGENTEAFF
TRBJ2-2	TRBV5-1	CASSLQGQDTGELFF
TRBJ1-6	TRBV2	CASRTSYNSPLHF
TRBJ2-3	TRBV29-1	CSVLGTAFESSTDTQYF
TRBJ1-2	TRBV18	CASSPLAGDGYTF
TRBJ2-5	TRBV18	CASSPGQGKETQYF